The sequence of this TCR beta chain was determined in a study of T-cell memory formation after mild COVID-19. Across the whole study: Largely donor-specific TCR clusters were found.

The study, taken as a whole, reports: Cross-reactive memory seemingly joined, as some responding clones were found in pre-infection memory. Clones contracting over day 15 to 85 were CD4/CD8 balanced, with later expanders leaning CD4+.

Each CDR3 protein is one row after TCRdb ran MiXCR on the 5' RACE reads. The sample lists roughly 380,000 distinct CDR3 sequences; 25% to 30% were seen once. In regard to this clonotype: Its antigen is still unknown.

This TCR came from an adult woman who had mild COVID-19 (a few samples of this study predate the infection). Cell type and time point are not known. The sample consisted of PBMCs or a T cell subset sorted from them (not recorded which).

CDR3 region: CASSLGGPTEAFF. CDR3 nucleotides: TGCGCCAGCAGCCTAGGGGGGCCCACTGAAGCTTTCTTT. The chain joins TRBV5-1 to TRBJ1-1; the D gene is possibly TRBD1 (6 bases). This CDR3 is 13 amino acids long. Germline V gene lookup returns CDR1 SGHRS and CDR2 YFSETQ. V was shortened by 4 bases and J by 4 bases, with 11 bases between the two germline ends.